This entry lists 29 T cell receptor beta chains sequenced from one sample in a study of blood T cell repertoires in COVID-19. Assay: immunoSEQ multiplex PCR; the TCRdb copy retains only in-frame clones and omits some. The sample includes 470,000 or so clones, 70% to 90% of them seen just once. The sequencing input was PBMCs or T cells enriched from blood (not recorded which). All receptors derive from a woman under 30 with acute COVID-19.

The CDR3 loop is CASSPLGGGETQYF. For the CDR3, the DNA is TGTGCCAGCAGCCCACTGGGGGGAGGAGAGACCCAGTACTTC. The chain joins TRBV3-1 (or the pseudogene TRBV3-2) to TRBJ2-5, with TRBD2 as a possible D gene (6 bases). Trimming removed 4 bases from V and 4 bases from J, with 13 bases in between. CDR1 and CDR2 (germline): LGHDT, YNNKEL (reference sequence). The CDR3 has 14 residues.

CDR3 coding DNA: TGTGCCAGCAGTTTTGAGGGTGGCTACACCTTC. This encodes CASSFEGGYTF. The V gene is TRBV6-5, the J gene TRBJ1-2; no reliable D call. This CDR3 is built from 11 residues. Trimming removed 4 bases at V and 7 bases at J, with 7 bases between. The V gene's germline CDR1 is MNHEY and CDR2 SVGAGI.

In DNA form, the CDR3 reads TGTGCCAGCTCACCACGGCAGGGGAATTCACCCCTCCACTTT. Protein product: CASSPRQGNSPLHF. The chain uses TRBV18 and TRBJ1-6, with D possibly matching TRBD1 (6 bases). The V gene's germline CDR1 is KGHSH and CDR2 LQKENI. The V gene lost 1 base and the J gene lost 7 bases, with 8 bases spanning the gap. This CDR3 spans 14 amino acids.

The V and J genes are TRBV28 and TRBJ2-3, with D possibly TRBD2 on 5 matching bases. CDR3 length equals 14 residues. Trimming cost V 2 bases and J 2 bases, with 8 bases left between them. CDR1 is MDHEN, CDR2 SYDVKM, per germline. The CDR3 region is CASSLKRTTDTQYF. DNA for the CDR3: TGTGCCAGCAGTTTAAAGCGGACCACAGATACGCAGTATTTT.

J is TRBJ1-1 and V is TRBV5-1; the match to TRBD1 covers 7 bases. V was clipped by 4 bases and J by 2 bases; unmatched bases: 8. There are 15 residues in the CDR3. CDR1 is SGHRS and CDR2 is YFSETQ in the germline V gene. The DNA for the CDR3 is TGCGCCAGCAGCATAGACAGGGAAGCAAACACTGAAGCTTTCTTT. Its protein product is CASSIDREANTEAFF.

The chain combines TRBV28 with TRBJ2-1; D is ambiguous. The CDR3 extends over 14 amino acids. Per germline, CDR1 MDHEN and CDR2 SYDVKM. The V end was cut by 1 base, the J end by 7 bases, with 11 bases between. Here the CDR3 reads CASSLLALINEQFF. The CDR3 nucleotides are TGTGCCAGCAGTTTATTGGCCCTTATAAATGAGCAGTTCTTC.

The chain recombines TRBV25-1 with TRBJ2-5; 13 bases align to TRBD2. The CDR3 is 15 amino acids. The J segment lost 5 bases and the V segment lost 7 bases, leaving 7 bases of the junction unmatched. Germline lookup yields CDR1 MGHDK and CDR2 SYGVNS. As DNA, the CDR3 is TGTGCCAGCACTACTAGCGGGGGGGGTATGGAGACCCAGTACTTC. It yields the protein CASTTSGGGMETQYF.

The CDR3 nucleotides read TGTGCCAGCGCCCCTCAGGGGGTAGCTTCACCCCTCCACTTT. This sequence encodes CASAPQGVASPLHF. This chain uses TRBV3-1 (or the pseudogene TRBV3-2) with TRBJ1-6, with 7 bases fitting TRBD1. Germline CDR1 and CDR2: LGHDT and YNNKEL (reference sequence). This CDR3 is 14 amino acids long. Trimming cost V 8 bases and J 9 bases; bases outside gene matches: 10.

The CDR3 spells CAWSTGTENTGELFF. The CDR3 bases are TGTGCCTGGTCGACCGGGACAGAGAACACCGGGGAGCTGTTTTTT. The chain joins TRBV30 to TRBJ2-2, with 7 bases matching TRBD1. CDR3 length: 15 residues. The V gene's germline CDR1 is GTSNPN and CDR2 SVGIG (reference sequence). V lost 5 bases to trimming and J lost 1 base; unmatched junction nucleotides: 7.

The V gene is TRBV11-2, the J gene TRBJ1-5; 8 bases are a match to TRBD1. The V and J ends lost 5 bases and 2 bases, in that order; junction bases with no gene match: 5. CDR1 and CDR2 (germline): SGHAT, FQNNGV. The CDR3 sequence is 15 residues long. CDR3: CASSLGQGRNQPQHF. CDR3 nucleotide sequence: TGTGCCAGCAGCCTCGGACAGGGTCGCAATCAGCCCCAGCATTTT. Together with reference TRBV11-2 and TRBJ1-5, the CDR3 gives the full variable domain: EAGVAQSPRYKIIEKRQSVAFWCNPISGHATLYWYQQILGQGPKLLIQFQNNGVVDDSQLPKDRFSAERLKGVDSTLKIQPAKLEDSAVYLCASSLGQGRNQPQHFGDGTRLSIL.

The rearrangement joins TRBV7-6 to TRBJ2-5; possibly TRBD2 for D (5 bases). Trimming removed 2 bases from V and 2 bases from J, with 9 bases in between. In germline, CDR1 is SGHVS, CDR2 FNYEAQ. The length of the CDR3 is 14 residues. In nucleotides, the CDR3 is TGTGCCAGCAGCTTACGGAGGAGTCAAGAGACCCAGTACTTC. Its translation: CASSLRRSQETQYF.

The rearrangement uses TRBV7-9 and TRBJ2-7, with D uncertain. Germline loops: CDR1 SEHNR, CDR2 FQNEAQ (reference sequence). V was clipped by 3 bases and J by 1 base, with 10 bases between them. The CDR3 has 14 amino acids. As DNA, the CDR3 is TGTGCCAGCAGCTTGGGCAGTCGATCCTACGAGCAGTACTTC. Amino acid sequence: CASSLGSRSYEQYF.

This chain joins TRBV3-1 (or the pseudogene TRBV3-2) and TRBJ2-3; possible D gene TRBD1, 6 bases. Germline assignment: CDR1 LGHDT and CDR2 YNNKEL (reference sequence). The ends were cut back, 4 bases at V and 0 bases at J, with 11 bases in the middle. CDR3 size: 15 residues. CDR3 in amino acids: CASSLRDTSTDTQYF. The CDR3 region has the DNA TGTGCCAGCAGCCTTAGGGACACCAGCACAGATACGCAGTATTTT.

This chain uses TRBV18 with TRBJ2-2; 9 bases align to TRBD1. There are 14 residues in the CDR3. Germline CDR1 is KGHSH and CDR2 is LQKENI. V lost 4 bases and J lost 7; bases outside the gene matches: 4. CDR3 DNA sequence: TGTGCCAGCTCACTGGGACAGGGAAGCGGGGAGCTGTTTTTT. Residues: CASSLGQGSGELFF. The full variable domain, completed using reference TRBV18 and TRBJ2-2, is NAGVMQNPRHLVRRRGQEARLRCSPMKGHSHVYWYRQLPEEGLKFMVYLQKENIIDESGMPKERFSAEFPKEGPSILRIQQVVRGDSAAYFCASSLGQGSGELFFGEGSRLTVL.

The V gene is TRBV2, the J gene TRBJ2-3; a weak D match, TRBD2 (5 bases). Trimming left V 8 bases short and J 5 bases short, with 8 bases between. The CDR3 has 11 residues. The germline CDR1 and CDR2 sequences are SNHLY and FYNNEI. The CDR3 DNA sequence: TGTGCCAGCTTCGGAGGAGATACGCAGTATTTT. Translated: CASFGGDTQYF. The whole variable domain, filled in from reference TRBV2 and TRBJ2-3, reads EPEVTQTPSHQVTQMGQEVILRCVPISNHLYFYWYRQILGQKVEFLVSFYNNEISEKSEIFDDQFSVERPDGSNFTLKIRSTKLEDSAMYFCASFGGDTQYFGPGTRLTVL.

About this clone: The same CDR3 can be traced to other DNA sequences in this sample. The chain is built from TRBV19 and TRBJ1-1, with a weak D call TRBD1 (5 bases). Trimming removed 3 bases at V and 0 bases at J, with 5 bases between. Germline CDR1 is LNHDA and CDR2 is SQIVND (reference sequence). There are 13 residues in the CDR3. The CDR3 protein is CASSIRVNTEAFF. CDR3 sequence (DNA): TGTGCCAGTAGTATCAGGGTGAACACTGAAGCTTTCTTT.

The rearrangement links TRBV7-9 to TRBJ1-4, with 9 positions matching TRBD1. V trimming: 1 base; J trimming: 9 bases; junction bases outside the gene matches: 3. Germline loops: CDR1 SEHNR, CDR2 FQNEAQ (reference sequence). There are 14 residues in the CDR3. The CDR3 DNA follows: TGTGCCAGCAGCTTAGAACAGGGGGCCCAAAAACTGTTTTTT. This codes for CASSLEQGAQKLFF.

The chain is built from TRBV7-2 and TRBJ1-3; no clear D gene. Germline CDR1 is SGHTA and CDR2 is FQGNSA. The V end was cut by 5 bases, the J end by 3 bases, with 14 bases between. The CDR3 totals 15 residues. The CDR3 reads CASSPALGGGNTIYF. CDR3 nucleotide sequence: TGTGCCAGCAGCCCAGCCCTCGGAGGTGGAAACACCATATATTTT.

The chain joins TRBV19 to TRBJ1-2; 8 bases line up with TRBD1. Germline V gives CDR1 LNHDA, CDR2 SQIVND (reference sequence). The CDR3 is 14 amino acids. J gave up 5 bases and V 5 bases, and 7 bases lay outside the gene matches. CDR3 loop: CASSSRQGSYGYTF. As DNA, the CDR3 is TGTGCCAGTAGTTCGCGACAGGGGTCTTATGGCTACACCTTC.

The chain couples TRBV5-1 to TRBJ2-3; 7 bases align to TRBD2. The CDR3 covers 14 residues. J was trimmed by 2 bases and V by 3 bases; bases with no gene match: 3. Germline values: CDR1 SGHRS, CDR2 YFSETQ. The CDR3 nucleotides read TGCGCCAGCAGCTGGGGGACTATCACAGATACGCAGTATTTT. Its protein is CASSWGTITDTQYF.

The J gene is TRBJ2-1, the V gene TRBV12-5; D is uncertain. The CDR3 is 15 residues long. Germline CDR1 reads LGHNT; CDR2 reads FRNRAP. Trimming removed 6 bases at V and 5 bases at J, with 17 bases between. The CDR3 here is CASGPPRHDHNEQFF. CDR3 nucleotide sequence: TGTGCTAGTGGCCCGCCGAGACACGACCACAATGAGCAGTTCTTC.

This clone was observed a single time. V gene TRBV7-8 combines with J gene TRBJ2-3, with 10 bases lining up with TRBD2. V shed 0 bases, J shed 5 bases, and the junction held 2 bases outside the gene matches. The CDR3 is 15 amino acids. Germline assignment: CDR1 SGHVS and CDR2 FQNEAQ. In nucleotides, the CDR3 is TGTGCCAGCAGCTTAGCCCAGCGGGGGGGAGATACGCAGTATTTT. Protein product: CASSLAQRGGDTQYF.

V usage is TRBV6-5 and J usage is TRBJ1-1, with 9 bases identical to TRBD1. There are 13 residues in the CDR3. Germline lookup yields CDR1 MNHEY and CDR2 SVGAGI. The V segment lost 8 bases and the J segment 1 base; nucleotides outside the gene matches: 2. CDR3 nucleotide sequence: TGTGCCAGCGGGGGACAGGGGAACACTGAAGCTTTCTTT. It is translated as CASGGQGNTEAFF.

The genes are TRBV5-1 and TRBJ1-4; 11 positions match TRBD1. CDR3 length: 15 amino acids. The germline V gene has CDR1 SGHRS and CDR2 YFSETQ. V shed 9 bases and J 2 bases; nucleotides not matched to a gene: 6. The CDR3 loop is CATRTGGSTNEKLFF. CDR3 coding DNA: TGCGCCACCAGGACAGGGGGCAGTACTAATGAAAAACTGTTTTTT.

The V call is TRBV6-2 or TRBV6-3, the J call TRBJ1-5, with 9 nucleotides matching TRBD1. The J segment lost 3 bases and the V segment lost 5 bases, leaving 8 bases of the junction unmatched. Germline V CDR1 and CDR2: MNHEY, SVGEGT. The CDR3 is 16 amino acids. CDR3 sequence: CASSPTGTGPNQPQHF. CDR3 DNA: TGTGCCAGCAGTCCAACCGGGACAGGGCCCAATCAGCCCCAGCATTTT.

This clone was found once. The chain is built from TRBV7-2 and TRBJ2-7; 8 bases are shared with TRBD1. The CDR3 has 14 amino acids. V was clipped by 7 bases and J by 5 bases; unmatched bases: 10. Germline lookup yields CDR1 SGHTA and CDR2 FQGNSA. The CDR3 nucleotides read TGTGCCAGCACCACCGGACAGGGTTTCGACGAGCAGTACTTC. Translating gives CASTTGQGFDEQYF.

The chain employs TRBV7-9 and TRBJ1-2; possibly TRBD1 for D (5 bases). Per the germline V gene, CDR1 is SEHNR and CDR2 is FQNEAQ (reference sequence). This CDR3 region has 15 residues. Trimming cost V 0 bases and J 8 bases, with 16 bases left between them. The CDR3 DNA follows: TGTGCCAGCAGCTTAGCGGGGGGGACGAATTACGGCTACACCTTC. Translating gives CASSLAGGTNYGYTF.

J is TRBJ2-3 and V is TRBV10-1, with D perhaps matching TRBD1 (5 bases). Germline CDR1 and CDR2: WNHNN and SYGVQD (reference sequence). The CDR3 runs to 16 residues. Trimming removed 5 bases at V and 2 bases at J, with 17 bases between. The CDR3 loop reads CASSSSDTYLTDTQYF. Here the CDR3 DNA reads TGCGCCAGCAGTTCATCGGACACATACCTCACAGATACGCAGTATTTT.

This clone was seen only once. J is TRBJ2-1 and V is TRBV6-4, with TRBD1 matching over 7 bases. Trimming took 6 bases from V and 7 from J; bases not matched to a gene: 6. This CDR3 is 13 amino acids long. Germline V gives CDR1 MRHNA, CDR2 SNTAGT. DNA of the CDR3: TGTGCCAGCAGCGTAGACAGGGAAAATGAGCAGTTCTTC. It yields the protein CASSVDRENEQFF.